The 22 T cell receptor beta chains below were found in one sample sequenced in a study of CD8 T cells in ankylosing spondylitis. TCRdb reprocessed the 5' RACE reads with MiXCR, giving one entry per CDR3 protein. In the table there are just under 350,000 distinct CDR3 sequences, around 15% of which are singletons. Sequenced input: blood, either unsorted or a sorted T cell fraction (not recorded which). These receptors were collected from a male donor with ankylosing spondylitis or in good health (not recorded which).

This clonotype was seen repeatedly, ten times or more. The chain uses TRBV6-5 and TRBJ1-1, with D possibly TRBD1 on 5 matching bases. Germline-derived CDR1 and CDR2 are MNHEY and SVGAGI. The CDR3 extends over 14 amino acids. V was cut by 2 bases and J by 1 base, with 8 bases left in between. CDR3 residues: CASSYRGGNTEAFF. Here the CDR3 DNA reads TGTGCCAGCAGTTACCGGGGGGGGAACACTGAAGCTTTCTTT.

The chain combines TRBV27 with TRBJ1-1, with D possibly TRBD1 on 5 matching bases. The CDR3 length is 14 residues. Germline loops: CDR1 MNHEY, CDR2 SMNVEV (reference sequence). V gave up 2 bases and J gave up 5 bases, with 12 bases separating them. The CDR3 DNA sequence: TGTGCCAGCAGTTTACAGGGCTCGGGGACTGAAGCTTTCTTT. It specifies CASSLQGSGTEAFF.

This chain connects TRBV5-1 to TRBJ2-2; TRBD1 might be the D (5 bases). The CDR3 runs to 15 residues. Germline V CDR1 and CDR2: SGHRS, YFSETQ. The ends were cut back, 4 bases at V and 3 bases at J, with 13 bases in the middle. CDR3 loop: CASSTQGKDTGELFF. CDR3 nucleotides: TGCGCCAGCAGCACTCAGGGAAAGGACACCGGGGAGCTGTTTTTT. Full variable domain (missing parts from reference TRBV5-1 and TRBJ2-2): KAGVTQTPRYLIKTRGQQVTLSCSPISGHRSVSWYQQTPGQGLQFLFEYFSETQRNKGNFPGRFSGRQFSNSRSEMNVSTLELGDSALYLCASSTQGKDTGELFFGEGSRLTVL.

The chain recombines TRBV6-5 with TRBJ2-1, with 8 positions matching TRBD1. Germline V lookup: CDR1 MNHEY, CDR2 SVGAGI. J gave up 3 bases and V 4 bases, and 8 bases lay outside the gene matches. CDR3 size: 16 residues. CDR3 coding DNA: TGTGCCAGCAGTTCCGACTTACAGGGGGTCTACAATGAGCAGTTCTTC. Protein: CASSSDLQGVYNEQFF.

CDR3 sequence reads: CASSLIGTSGGTSTDTQYF. The CDR3 DNA sequence: TGTGCCAGCAGCTTAATCGGGACTAGCGGGGGGACTAGCACAGATACGCAGTATTTT. This chain uses TRBV11-2 with TRBJ2-3; 15 bases agree with TRBD2. The V segment lost 2 bases and the J segment 0 bases; nucleotides outside the gene matches: 6. This CDR3 has 19 residues. From germline, CDR1 is SGHAT and CDR2 FQNNGV.

The sample holds a few counts of this clonotype. The chain carries TRBV27 and TRBJ1-2; D perhaps matches TRBD1 (6 bases). V shed 4 bases and J shed 7 bases, with 16 bases lying between them. Germline CDR1 and CDR2: MNHEY and SMNVEV (reference sequence). The CDR3 length is 14 residues. The CDR3 bases are TGTGCCAGCAGTTCGGGGGGGCTGAGTAGTGGCTACACCTTC. Protein product: CASSSGGLSSGYTF.

The chain is built from TRBV10-3 and TRBJ2-2, with D hard to call. CDR3 length: 14 residues. Germline V gene lookup returns CDR1 ENHRY and CDR2 SYGVKD. Deletions cut 4 bases from V and 2 bases from J, with 8 bases between. The CDR3: CAISGTSNTGELFF. CDR3 DNA: TGTGCCATCAGTGGGACCTCTAACACCGGGGAGCTGTTTTTT.

This clonotype was found a few times. V and J are TRBV12-3 or TRBV12-4 and TRBJ2-5, with 13 bases aligning to TRBD2. After removal of 6 bases from V and 3 bases from J, the junction contained 10 bases not matched to a gene. The CDR3 has 17 amino acids. CDR3 bases: TGTGCCAGCAGCTCGAGACTAGCGGGGGGCTTAGAAGAGACCCAGTACTTC. This codes for CASSSRLAGGLEETQYF.

This clonotype was seen a handful of times. The CDR3 nucleotides read TGTGCCAGCAGTTTTAGTTCAGGGCGAGAGACCCAGTACTTC. Its protein is CASSFSSGRETQYF. The chain uses TRBV27 and TRBJ2-5, with a tentative D call TRBD1 (5 bases). Germline V CDR1 and CDR2: MNHEY, SMNVEV (reference sequence). This CDR3 comprises 14 residues. The V end was cut by 3 bases, the J end by 4 bases, with 12 bases between.

The table lists this clonotype with a few counts. V usage is TRBV24-1 and J usage is TRBJ2-2; D is unresolved. Germline values: CDR1 KGHDR, CDR2 SFDVKD. This CDR3 has 14 residues. Between the trimmed V and J ends, which lost 2 bases and 2 bases, there was a span of 5 bases. CDR3 in amino acids: CATSDSGNTGELFF. DNA of the CDR3: TGTGCCACCAGTGATTCAGGAAACACCGGGGAGCTGTTTTTT.

A note on this clonotype: One end of the junction varies from germline; a read error may be responsible. This chain joins TRBV27 and TRBJ1-2; no firm D call. This CDR3 contains 13 residues. Germline V gene data show CDR1 as MNHEY and CDR2 as SMNVEV (reference sequence). The CDR3 region is CASSSPLPAEFHF. CDR3 DNA: TGTGCCAGCAGTTCTCCCCTGCCGGCGGAATTTCACTTC.

This clonotype occurred a few times. The gene calls are TRBV6-1 and TRBJ2-2, with D perhaps TRBD2 (6 bases). V lost 6 bases to trimming and J lost 1 base, with 15 bases between them. CDR3 length equals 16 residues. Germline assignment: CDR1 MNHNS and CDR2 SASEGT. CDR3 sequence (DNA): TGTGCCAGCAGAAGGGTCGGGACTCAGAACACCGGGGAGCTGTTTTTT. This encodes CASRRVGTQNTGELFF.

The chain links TRBV12-3 or TRBV12-4 to TRBJ2-1; D is perhaps TRBD1 or TRBD2 (5 bases each). The CDR3 sequence is 14 residues long. V lost 7 bases and J 3 bases, leaving 13 bases between the germline ends. CDR3 bases: TGTGCCAGCACCGGGACGGAGAACTACAATGAGCAGTTCTTC. Its translation: CASTGTENYNEQFF.

This clonotype was found many times. Here the CDR3 reads CASGPTSFNEQFF. Written as DNA, the CDR3 is TGCGCCAGCGGACCGACTTCGTTCAATGAGCAGTTCTTC. The J gene is TRBJ2-1, the V gene TRBV5-1; D uncertain. V gave up 7 bases and J gave up 6 bases, with 14 bases separating them. The CDR3 loop spans 13 amino acids. CDR1 is SGHRS, CDR2 YFSETQ, per germline.

The chain combines TRBV7-9 with TRBJ1-4, with 9 bases aligning to TRBD1. This CDR3 comprises 13 residues. After removal of 3 bases from V and 8 bases from J, the junction contained 1 base not matched to a gene. CDR1 and CDR2 (germline): SEHNR, FQNEAQ (reference sequence). DNA of the CDR3: TGTGCCAGCAGCTTTACAGGGGGCGAAAAACTGTTTTTT. Its protein is CASSFTGGEKLFF.

The genes are TRBV12-3 or TRBV12-4 and TRBJ2-7; weak D call: TRBD1 (5 bases). The CDR3 extends over 16 amino acids. Trimming stripped 3 bases from V and 0 bases from J, with 15 bases between. The CDR3 nucleotides read TGTGCCAGCAGTTTCGTCGACAGCCGAGCCTCCTACGAGCAGTACTTC. Its protein product is CASSFVDSRASYEQYF.

DNA for the CDR3: TGCGCCAGTAGGACTAGCGGGGGCCTGAACACCGGGGAGCTGTTTTTT. Its protein is CASRTSGGLNTGELFF. This rearrangement joins TRBV10-2 to TRBJ2-2; 13 bases are shared with TRBD2. This CDR3 spans 16 amino acids. The J segment lost 1 base and the V segment lost 9 bases, leaving 5 bases of the junction unmatched. CDR1 WSHSY and CDR2 SAAADI come from the germline V gene.

The chain couples TRBV29-1 to TRBJ2-6; D unclear. The length of the CDR3 is 16 residues. Germline-derived CDR1 and CDR2 are SQVTM and ANQGSEA. Trimming shortened V by 1 base and J by 0 bases, and 10 bases separated the two germline ends. CDR3 in amino acids: CSVEVPRTSGANVLTF. Written as DNA, the CDR3 is TGCAGCGTTGAAGTGCCCAGAACCTCTGGGGCCAACGTCCTGACTTTC.

This clonotype was counted a few times. The gene calls are TRBV30 and TRBJ1-1; D ambiguous. In germline, CDR1 is GTSNPN, CDR2 SVGIG (reference sequence). V dropped 4 bases and J dropped 1 base, with 10 bases sitting between them. CDR3 length: 13 amino acids. The chain's CDR3 is CAWNPHPNTEAFF. Written as DNA, the CDR3 is TGTGCCTGGAACCCCCACCCGAACACTGAAGCTTTCTTT. Filled out from reference TRBV30 and TRBJ1-1, the complete variable domain reads SQTIHQWPATLVQPVGSPLSLECTVEGTSNPNLYWYRQAAGRGLQLLFYSVGIGQISSEVPQNLSASRPQDRQFILSSKKLLLSDSGFYLCAWNPHPNTEAFFGQGTRLTVV.

The table lists this clonotype with a few counts. The chain joins TRBV20-1 to TRBJ2-7, with D unresolved. The CDR3 sequence is 15 residues long. Trimming removed 3 bases at V and 3 bases at J, with 18 bases between. In germline, CDR1 is DFQATT, CDR2 SNEGSKA (reference sequence). CDR3 region: CSASGGRRTFYEQYF. DNA of the CDR3: TGCAGTGCTAGCGGTGGACGGCGAACCTTCTACGAGCAGTACTTC.

This clonotype was found many times. Here the CDR3 reads CSARPFSGTGTGELFF. The CDR3 coding sequence is TGCAGTGCTAGACCTTTTAGCGGGACTGGCACCGGGGAGCTGTTTTTT. The chain recombines TRBV20-1 with TRBJ2-2, with 8 nucleotides matching TRBD2. In germline, CDR1 is DFQATT, CDR2 SNEGSKA (reference sequence). The CDR3 is 16 amino acids. Unmatched junction bases numbered 9, after V lost 2 bases and J lost 4 bases.

On this clonotype itself: An end of the junction differs from the germline gene, which may be a read error. V usage is TRBV20-1 and J usage is TRBJ2-5; TRBD2 might be the D (6 bases). The CDR3 runs to 13 residues. In germline, CDR1 is DFQATT, CDR2 SNEGSKA (reference sequence). CDR3 sequence reads: CSRLRPGEEAQYF. DNA of the CDR3: TGCAGTCGCCTACGCCCGGGAGAAGAGGCCCAGTACTTC.